These T cell receptor beta chains were read from a single sample in a study of cytomegalovirus exposure and HLA in healthy donors. Profiling relied on immunoSEQ multiplex PCR, and the TCRdb table lists in-frame clones only, not all of them. The profile shows roughly 110,000 clones, about three quarters of them singletons. Sequencing input: PBMCs. Source of these receptors: a man in his thirties or forties in good health and CMV-seronegative. CDR3s include the opening cysteine and the closing phenylalanine or tryptophan. D genes are given only for firm matches. The size entry is marked missing in some rows and otherwise reads once, few, many or a size class.

J: TRBJ1-6
V: TRBV7-3
D: -
size: -
DNA: TGTGCCAGCAGCTTAATAGGAGGGTATAATTCACCCCTCCACTTT
CDR3: CASSLIGGYNSPLHF

J: TRBJ2-5
V: TRBV7-6
D: -
size: few
DNA: TGTGCCAGCAGCGCAAGTCAGCTGGAGCGAGCGGAGACCCAGTACTTC
CDR3: CASSASQLERAETQYF

J: TRBJ1-1
V: TRBV29-1
D: -
size: -
DNA: TGCAGCGTTCTTCGGACTGCGAACACTGAAGCTTTCTTT
CDR3: CSVLRTANTEAFF

J: TRBJ2-3
V: TRBV6-1
D: TRBD2
size: once
DNA: TGTGCTAGCAGTGGTATTAGCGGGAGTAGCACAGATACGCAGTATTTT
CDR3: CASSGISGSSTDTQYF

J: TRBJ1-1
V: TRBV6-6
D: TRBD1
size: -
DNA: TGTGCCAGCAGTTACGAGGGGGCCACTGAAGCTTTCTTT
CDR3: CASSYEGATEAFF

J: TRBJ1-1
V: TRBV4-1
D: -
size: -
DNA: TGCGCCAGCAGCCCGTCGTCGGTGAACACTGAAGCTTTCTTT
CDR3: CASSPSSVNTEAFF

J: TRBJ1-2
V: TRBV10-3
D: -
size: -
DNA: TGTGCCATCACCGAGACAGGAGAGTACTATGGCTACACCTTC
CDR3: CAITETGEYYGYTF

J: TRBJ1-1
V: TRBV7-6
D: TRBD1
size: -
DNA: TGTGCCAGCAGCCACAGGGGAGGAACTGAAGCTTTCTTT
CDR3: CASSHRGGTEAFF

J: TRBJ2-3
V: TRBV28
D: TRBD2
size: -
DNA: TGTGCCAGCAGTTTAAACAATGTAGCGGGAGCTAGCACAGATACGCAGTATTTT
CDR3: CASSLNNVAGASTDTQYF

J: TRBJ2-7
V: TRBV15
D: -
size: -
DNA: TGTGCCACCAGCAGAGAGCGGGTGCAGTCCTACGAGCAGTACTTC
CDR3: CATSRERVQSYEQYF

J: TRBJ1-2
V: TRBV18
D: TRBD1
size: -
DNA: TGTGCCAGCTCCGACAGGGGCTATGGCTACACCTTC
CDR3: CASSDRGYGYTF

J: TRBJ1-1
V: TRBV21-1
D: -
size: -
DNA: TGTGCCAGCAGCAATGGAAGACAGGGCGAGACTGAAGCTTTCTTT
CDR3: CASSNGRQGETEAFF

J: TRBJ1-2
V: TRBV6-5
D: TRBD1
size: -
DNA: TGTGCCAGCAGTTACCGTAAGGGGGACAGGGGCTATGGCTACACCTTC
CDR3: CASSYRKGDRGYGYTF

J: TRBJ1-2
V: TRBV11-2
D: -
size: -
DNA: TGTGCCAGCAGCTTAGGCCGGGATGGCTACACCTTC
CDR3: CASSLGRDGYTF

J: TRBJ2-3
V: TRBV6-5
D: TRBD1
size: -
DNA: TGTGCCAGCAGTCCGGACAGGCTGAGAGATACGCAGTATTTT
CDR3: CASSPDRLRDTQYF